The clone carrying this TCR beta chain has just a few counts. Its antigen is not known. TCR beta CDR3 regions were amplified from RNA transcripts. The HTBI primer set served for first-round RT-PCR of the TCR CDR3. Each CDR3 protein is one row after TCRdb ran MiXCR on the multiplex PCR reads. The table records over 650,000 distinct CDR3 sequences, 45% of them present only once. The germline V gene has CDR1 MNHEY and CDR2 SVGAGI. Trimming took off 6 bases at V and 0 bases at J, with 6 bases between the two ends. The CDR3 length is 13 residues. This specimen comes from a study of T cells in Graves' hyperthyroidism and ophthalmopathy. General observations from the study: Ophthalmopathy was distinguished from stable hyperthyroidism by 13 V-J signatures. Blood also held most thyroid clonotypes expanded beyond 0.001.

The study left out patients who had uncontrolled infection, other autoimmune disease, pregnancy or lactation. The clonotype originates from an adult man with Graves' disease, either hyperthyroidism or ophthalmopathy (not recorded which). The source material was peripheral blood or thyroid tissue (not recorded which). This sequence joins TRBV6-5 and TRBJ1-5; D ambiguous. CDR3 amino acids: CASSTFSNQPQHF. The CDR3 nucleotides are TGTGCCAGCAGCACCTTTAGCAATCAGCCCCAGCATTTT.